A single sample is the source of the 9 T cell receptor beta chains below, sequenced in a study of cytomegalovirus exposure and HLA in healthy donors. PCR primers comprised 60 Vbeta and 13 Jbeta primers. Using immunoSEQ multiplex PCR, the repertoire was profiled, and TCRdb retains in-frame clones only, with some absent. The table includes approximately 100,000 clones, 79% detected once. Sequences were obtained from PBMCs. These receptors came from a woman aged 40 to 55 in good health and CMV-seronegative.

This chain links TRBV5-6 with TRBJ2-5; 7 bases are a match to TRBD2. Germline-derived CDR1 and CDR2 are SGHDT and YYEEEE. This CDR3 has 17 amino acids. J was trimmed by 5 bases and V by 5 bases; bases with no gene match: 18. This CDR3 is CASRRGLTGGNRETQYF. DNA of the CDR3: TGTGCCAGCAGGCGGGGTCTAACGGGGGGAAACAGGGAGACCCAGTACTTC.

The chain uses TRBV14 and TRBJ2-3; a possible D gene is TRBD2 (6 bases). Germline lookup yields CDR1 SGHDN and CDR2 FVKESK. This CDR3 is built from 14 residues. The V end was cut by 0 bases, the J end by 5 bases, with 9 bases between. CDR3 loop: CASSQDLGGDTQYF. The DNA for the CDR3 is TGTGCCAGCAGCCAAGATCTCGGGGGAGATACGCAGTATTTT.

This chain joins TRBV15 and TRBJ2-5; possible D gene TRBD1, 7 bases. TRBJ2-7 matches the DNA end more closely, so the J call is doubtful. There are 17 residues in the CDR3. Germline CDR1 is LNHNV and CDR2 is YYDKDF (reference sequence). CDR3 nucleotides: TGTGCCACCAGCAGAGACATAGGCCAGGGGGGAGCCTACGAGCAGTACTTC. This sequence encodes CATSRDIGQGGAYEQYF.

V usage is TRBV28 and J usage is TRBJ1-2, with D tentatively TRBD1 (5 bases). The CDR3 is 16 residues long. Deletions cut 4 bases from V and 3 bases from J, with 18 bases between. Per germline, CDR1 MDHEN and CDR2 SYDVKM. The CDR3 DNA is TGTGCCAGCAGTTCCTCCCCCAGGGTACATGACTATGGCTACACCTTC. Translated, it gives CASSSSPRVHDYGYTF.

The rearrangement uses TRBV9 and TRBJ2-7; tentatively, D is TRBD1 (6 bases). From germline, CDR1 is SGDLS and CDR2 YYNGEE. The CDR3 extends over 15 amino acids. Trimming took off 0 bases at V and 5 bases at J, with 15 bases between the two ends. The CDR3 DNA is TGTGCCAGCAGCGTAGAAGGTAGGGACATAGACGAGCAGTACTTC. Translation: CASSVEGRDIDEQYF.

This clone was detected only once. The rearrangement uses TRBV7-6 and TRBJ2-2; D remains ambiguous. This CDR3 region has 14 residues. V shed 5 bases and J shed 0 bases, with 7 bases lying between them. Looked up from germline, CDR1 is SGHVS and CDR2 is FNYEAQ. The CDR3 coding sequence is TGTGCCAGCAGCCCGTACACGAACACCGGGGAGCTGTTTTTT. Translated: CASSPYTNTGELFF.

The V gene is TRBV9, the J gene TRBJ2-1; 9 bases match TRBD1. Germline V CDR1 and CDR2: SGDLS, YYNGEE. This CDR3 spans 15 amino acids. V trimming: 4 bases; J trimming: 4 bases; junction bases outside the gene matches: 6. CDR3 nucleotides: TGTGCCAGCAGCCCGGGACAGGGTCTATACAATGAGCAGTTCTTC. Amino acids: CASSPGQGLYNEQFF.

V and J are TRBV30 and TRBJ2-7, with TRBD1 matching over 7 bases. The trim removed 1 base at V and 5 bases at J, leaving 11 bases unmatched. The CDR3 runs 15 residues. Germline CDR1 and CDR2: GTSNPN and SVGIG (reference sequence). CDR3 sequence: CAWSGGRDRVDEQYF. CDR3 in DNA: TGTGCCTGGAGTGGGGGCCGAGACAGGGTCGACGAGCAGTACTTC.

This chain joins TRBV6-6 and TRBJ2-5; 8 positions agree with TRBD2. The CDR3 is 13 amino acids. The V gene's germline CDR1 is MNHNY and CDR2 SVGAGI (reference sequence). The trim removed 6 bases at V and 5 bases at J, leaving 5 bases unmatched. This chain's CDR3 is CASSPGGVETQYF. Here the CDR3 DNA reads TGTGCCAGCAGCCCGGGGGGGGTGGAGACCCAGTACTTC.